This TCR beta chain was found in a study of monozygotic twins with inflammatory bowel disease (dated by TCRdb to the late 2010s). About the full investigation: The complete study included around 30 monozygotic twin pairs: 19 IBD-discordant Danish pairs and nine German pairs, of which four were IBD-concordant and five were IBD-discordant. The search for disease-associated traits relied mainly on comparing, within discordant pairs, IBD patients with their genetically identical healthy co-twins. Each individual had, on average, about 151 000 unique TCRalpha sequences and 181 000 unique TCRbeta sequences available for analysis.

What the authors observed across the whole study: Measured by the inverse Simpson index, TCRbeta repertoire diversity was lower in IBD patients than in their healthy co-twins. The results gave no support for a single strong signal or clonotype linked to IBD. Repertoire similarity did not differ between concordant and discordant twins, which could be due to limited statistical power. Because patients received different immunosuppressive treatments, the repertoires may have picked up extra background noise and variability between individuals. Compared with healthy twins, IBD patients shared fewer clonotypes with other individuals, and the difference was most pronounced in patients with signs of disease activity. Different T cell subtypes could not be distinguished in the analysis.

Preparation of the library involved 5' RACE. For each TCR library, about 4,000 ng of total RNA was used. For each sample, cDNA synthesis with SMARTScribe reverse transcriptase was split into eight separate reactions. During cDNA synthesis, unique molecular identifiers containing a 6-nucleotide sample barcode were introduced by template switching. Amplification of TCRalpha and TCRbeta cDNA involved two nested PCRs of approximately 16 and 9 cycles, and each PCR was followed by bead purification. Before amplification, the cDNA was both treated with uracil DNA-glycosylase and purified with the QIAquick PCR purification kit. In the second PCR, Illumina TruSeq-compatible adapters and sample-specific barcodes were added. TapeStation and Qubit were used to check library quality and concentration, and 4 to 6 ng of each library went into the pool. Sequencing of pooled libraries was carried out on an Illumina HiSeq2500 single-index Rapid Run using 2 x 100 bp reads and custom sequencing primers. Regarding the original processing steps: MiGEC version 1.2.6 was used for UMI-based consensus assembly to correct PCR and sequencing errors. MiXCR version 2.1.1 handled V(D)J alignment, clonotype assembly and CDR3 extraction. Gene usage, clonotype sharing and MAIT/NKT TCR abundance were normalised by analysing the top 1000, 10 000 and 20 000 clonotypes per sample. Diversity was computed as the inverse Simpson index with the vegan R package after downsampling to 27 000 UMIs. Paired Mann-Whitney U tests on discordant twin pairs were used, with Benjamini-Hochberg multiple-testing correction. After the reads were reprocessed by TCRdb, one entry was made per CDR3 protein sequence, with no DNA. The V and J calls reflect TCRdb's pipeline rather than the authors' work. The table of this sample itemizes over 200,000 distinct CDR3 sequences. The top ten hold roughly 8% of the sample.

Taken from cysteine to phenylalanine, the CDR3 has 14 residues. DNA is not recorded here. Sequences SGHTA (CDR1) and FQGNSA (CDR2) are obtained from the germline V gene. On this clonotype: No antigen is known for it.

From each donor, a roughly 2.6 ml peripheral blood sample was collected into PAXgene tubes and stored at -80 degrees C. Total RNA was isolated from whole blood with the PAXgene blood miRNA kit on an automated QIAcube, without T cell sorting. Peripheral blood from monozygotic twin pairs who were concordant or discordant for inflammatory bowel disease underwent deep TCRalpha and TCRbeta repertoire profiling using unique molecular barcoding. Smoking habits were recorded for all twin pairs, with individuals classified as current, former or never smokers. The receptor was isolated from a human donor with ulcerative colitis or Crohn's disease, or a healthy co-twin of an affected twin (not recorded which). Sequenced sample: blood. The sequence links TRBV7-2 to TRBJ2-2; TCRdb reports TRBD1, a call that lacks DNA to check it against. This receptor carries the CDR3 CASSFGTHTGELFF.